The rows below give T cell receptor beta chains drawn from one sample of a study of blood T cells in healthy people across ages. TCRdb ran MiXCR on the 5' RACE reads and lists one entry per CDR3 protein. Of about 1.8 million distinct CDR3 sequences listed, roughly 52% were seen once; the top ten hold over 2%. Sequenced sample: blood. The receptors were gathered from a woman in her thirties or forties in good health. Both conserved end residues are part of each CDR3. D genes are given only for firm matches. Size tells how often a clone was seen (once, few, many) or the class of an expanded clone, and some rows leave it out.

d_gene: NA; j_gene: TRBJ1-2; v_gene: TRBV29-1; abundance: NA; CDR3aa: CSARTSNGYTF; CDR3nt: TGCAGCGCCAGAACGAGTAACGGCTACACCTTC
d_gene: TRBD1; j_gene: TRBJ2-3; v_gene: TRBV20-1; abundance: NA; CDR3aa: CSARVIGQGFDTQYF; CDR3nt: TGCAGTGCTAGGGTTATAGGACAGGGTTTCGATACGCAGTATTTT
d_gene: TRBD1; j_gene: TRBJ2-7; v_gene: TRBV14; abundance: NA; CDR3aa: CASSQEGTEYEQYF; CDR3nt: TGTGCCAGCAGCCAAGAGGGGACAGAATACGAGCAGTACTTC
d_gene: TRBD2; j_gene: TRBJ2-3; v_gene: TRBV9; abundance: few; CDR3aa: CASSAPSKITSVDTQYF; CDR3nt: TGTGCCAGCAGCGCACCCAGTAAAATCACTAGCGTTGATACGCAGTATTTT
d_gene: NA; j_gene: TRBJ2-1; v_gene: TRBV6-5; abundance: NA; CDR3aa: CASSRLDSKKFF; CDR3nt: TGTGCCAGCAGCCGCCTAGACAGTAAGAAGTTCTTC
d_gene: TRBD2; j_gene: TRBJ2-1; v_gene: TRBV7-3; abundance: NA; CDR3aa: CASSPSGERWNEQFF; CDR3nt: TGTGCCAGCAGCCCTAGCGGGGAAAGGTGGAATGAGCAGTTCTTC
d_gene: NA; j_gene: TRBJ2-1; v_gene: TRBV2; abundance: NA; CDR3aa: CASSMGPDEQFF; CDR3nt: TGTGCCAGCAGTATGGGTCCTGATGAGCAGTTCTTC
d_gene: NA; j_gene: TRBJ1-2; v_gene: TRBV21-1; abundance: NA; CDR3aa: CASSTRGGQEPLIYGYTF; CDR3nt: TGTGCCAGCAGCACCCGAGGGGGGCAGGAACCCCTTATCTATGGCTACACCTTC
d_gene: TRBD1; j_gene: TRBJ2-5; v_gene: TRBV12-3/TRBV12-4; abundance: few; CDR3aa: CASSSLQGAWETQYF; CDR3nt: TGTGCCAGCAGTTCCCTACAGGGGGCGTGGGAGACCCAGTACTTC
d_gene: NA; j_gene: TRBJ2-5; v_gene: TRBV12-3/TRBV12-4; abundance: NA; CDR3aa: CASSLGLLEGRETQYF; CDR3nt: TGTGCCAGCAGTTTAGGGCTGCTTGAGGGCCGAGAGACCCAGTACTTC
d_gene: NA; j_gene: TRBJ2-7; v_gene: TRBV28; abundance: NA; CDR3aa: CASGIDSSYEQYF; CDR3nt: TGTGCTAGTGGCATTGACAGTTCCTACGAGCAGTACTTC
d_gene: NA; j_gene: TRBJ2-7; v_gene: TRBV3-1; abundance: few; CDR3aa: CASSQDPGEQYF; CDR3nt: TGTGCCAGCAGCCAAGATCCGGGGGAGCAGTACTTC
d_gene: NA; j_gene: TRBJ1-5; v_gene: TRBV12-3/TRBV12-4; abundance: NA; CDR3aa: CASSIGLVQPQHF; CDR3nt: TGTGCCAGCAGTATAGGACTAGTCCAGCCCCAGCATTTT
d_gene: NA; j_gene: TRBJ2-5; v_gene: TRBV6-2/TRBV6-3; abundance: NA; CDR3aa: CAIARGWTQETQYF; CDR3nt: TGTGCCATCGCGAGGGGGTGGACCCAAGAGACCCAGTACTTC
d_gene: NA; j_gene: TRBJ1-4; v_gene: TRBV20-1; abundance: few; CDR3aa: CSARVWSLLTTNEKLFF; CDR3nt: TGCAGTGCTAGAGTATGGTCACTACTCACAACTAATGAAAAACTGTTTTTT
d_gene: NA; j_gene: TRBJ2-3; v_gene: TRBV7-8; abundance: NA; CDR3aa: CASSKLRTDTQYF; CDR3nt: TGTGCCAGCAGTAAACTACGCACAGATACGCAGTATTTT
d_gene: NA; j_gene: TRBJ2-3; v_gene: TRBV10-2; abundance: few; CDR3aa: CASMAGRDTQYF; CDR3nt: TGCGCCAGCATGGCGGGGAGAGATACGCAGTATTTT
d_gene: NA; j_gene: TRBJ2-6; v_gene: TRBV7-8; abundance: few; CDR3aa: CASSLGWGLSGANVLTF; CDR3nt: TGTGCCAGCAGCTTAGGATGGGGACTCTCTGGGGCCAACGTCCTGACTTTC
d_gene: NA; j_gene: TRBJ1-2; v_gene: TRBV3-1; abundance: few; CDR3aa: CASSQETGTGYTF; CDR3nt: TGTGCCAGCAGCCAAGAGACAGGTACTGGCTACACCTTC
d_gene: NA; j_gene: TRBJ2-7; v_gene: TRBV12-3/TRBV12-4; abundance: few; CDR3aa: CASSLRPTRRLCRYEQYF; CDR3nt: TGTGCCAGCAGTTTAAGGCCGACGAGACGGCTGTGCCGCTACGAGCAGTACTTC
d_gene: NA; j_gene: TRBJ2-7; v_gene: TRBV6-6; abundance: once; CDR3aa: CASSPSRAGGAYEQYF; CDR3nt: TGTGCCAGCAGTCCCTCGCGGGCAGGGGGGGCGTACGAGCAGTACTTC
d_gene: NA; j_gene: TRBJ2-3; v_gene: TRBV28; abundance: NA; CDR3aa: CAISWDSTDTQYF; CDR3nt: TGTGCCATCTCTTGGGACAGCACAGATACGCAGTATTTT
d_gene: NA; j_gene: TRBJ2-3; v_gene: TRBV5-1; abundance: NA; CDR3aa: CASSLHSNTQYF; CDR3nt: TGCGCCAGCAGCTTACACAGCAATACGCAGTATTTT
d_gene: TRBD1; j_gene: TRBJ2-7; v_gene: TRBV12-3/TRBV12-4; abundance: NA; CDR3aa: CASSPRRGGQGLYEQYF; CDR3nt: TGTGCCAGCAGCCCCCGACGGGGGGGACAGGGGCTTTACGAGCAGTACTTC
d_gene: NA; j_gene: TRBJ1-1; v_gene: TRBV24-1; abundance: NA; CDR3aa: CATSDRGGGVTEAFF; CDR3nt: TGTGCCACCAGTGATAGGGGAGGGGGGGTCACTGAAGCTTTCTTT
d_gene: NA; j_gene: TRBJ2-6; v_gene: TRBV3-1; abundance: NA; CDR3aa: CASSQSRSPGANVLTF; CDR3nt: TGTGCCAGCAGCCAATCTAGGTCTCCTGGGGCCAACGTCCTGACTTTC
d_gene: TRBD2; j_gene: TRBJ2-2; v_gene: TRBV5-1; abundance: once; CDR3aa: CASVREEITGELFF; CDR3nt: TGCGCCAGCGTGCGGGAGGAGATCACCGGGGAGCTGTTTTTT
d_gene: TRBD2; j_gene: TRBJ2-1; v_gene: TRBV3-1; abundance: few; CDR3aa: CASSQGSGVNEQFF; CDR3nt: TGTGCCAGCAGCCAAGGCAGCGGGGTAAATGAGCAGTTCTTC
d_gene: NA; j_gene: TRBJ2-5; v_gene: TRBV5-1; abundance: many; CDR3aa: CASSIQGETQYF; CDR3nt: TGCGCCAGCAGCATCCAGGGGGAGACCCAGTACTTC
d_gene: TRBD2; j_gene: TRBJ2-3; v_gene: TRBV2; abundance: NA; CDR3aa: CAGSSGGRTDTQYF; CDR3nt: TGTGCCGGGTCTAGCGGGGGGCGTACAGATACGCAGTATTTT
d_gene: TRBD1; j_gene: TRBJ1-1; v_gene: TRBV29-1; abundance: NA; CDR3aa: CSVEDRDSAFF; CDR3nt: TGCAGCGTTGAAGATCGGGACAGCGCTTTCTTT
d_gene: TRBD1; j_gene: TRBJ2-3; v_gene: TRBV28; abundance: NA; CDR3aa: CASSSLGDRGTDTQYF; CDR3nt: TGTGCCAGCAGCTCCCTCGGGGACAGGGGCACAGATACGCAGTATTTT
d_gene: NA; j_gene: TRBJ1-2; v_gene: TRBV25-1; abundance: NA; CDR3aa: CASSPPNGGMGYTF; CDR3nt: TGTGCCAGCAGCCCCCCGAACGGGGGAATGGGCTACACCTTC
d_gene: NA; j_gene: TRBJ2-7; v_gene: TRBV28; abundance: NA; CDR3aa: CASSLPSARAAYEQYF; CDR3nt: TGTGCCAGCAGTCTTCCCTCCGCCAGGGCGGCCTACGAGCAGTACTTC
d_gene: TRBD2; j_gene: TRBJ2-7; v_gene: TRBV7-2; abundance: NA; CDR3aa: CASRRGTSGGARYNEQYF; CDR3nt: TGTGCCAGCAGACGTGGGACTAGCGGGGGGGCGAGATACAATGAGCAGTACTTC
d_gene: TRBD1; j_gene: TRBJ2-7; v_gene: TRBV3-1; abundance: NA; CDR3aa: CASSQGRGLRKEQYF; CDR3nt: TGTGCCAGCAGCCAAGGAAGGGGGCTGAGGAAGGAGCAGTACTTC
d_gene: TRBD1; j_gene: TRBJ1-2; v_gene: TRBV4-3; abundance: few; CDR3aa: CASSQGTGPYGYTF; CDR3nt: TGCGCCAGCAGCCAAGGGACAGGGCCCTATGGCTACACCTTC
d_gene: NA; j_gene: TRBJ2-7; v_gene: TRBV27; abundance: few; CDR3aa: CASSPYLGKGSSYEQYF; CDR3nt: TGTGCCAGCAGTCCCTACCTCGGAAAGGGGAGCTCCTACGAGCAGTACTTC
d_gene: TRBD1; j_gene: TRBJ2-5; v_gene: TRBV7-2; abundance: NA; CDR3aa: CASSSNRGDKETQYF; CDR3nt: TGTGCCAGCAGCTCCAACAGGGGGGATAAAGAGACCCAGTACTTC
d_gene: TRBD1; j_gene: TRBJ1-2; v_gene: TRBV20-1; abundance: NA; CDR3aa: CSARADPGQGNNYGYTF; CDR3nt: TGCAGTGCTAGGGCCGATCCGGGACAGGGTAATAACTATGGCTACACCTTC
d_gene: TRBD1; j_gene: TRBJ2-5; v_gene: TRBV5-1; abundance: NA; CDR3aa: CASSRGTGTEETQYF; CDR3nt: TGCGCCAGCAGCCGAGGGACAGGGACCGAAGAGACCCAGTACTTC
d_gene: NA; j_gene: TRBJ1-1; v_gene: TRBV5-1; abundance: NA; CDR3aa: CASSSLQGSMNTEAFF; CDR3nt: TGCGCCAGCAGCTCCTTACAGGGTTCTATGAACACTGAAGCTTTCTTT
d_gene: TRBD1; j_gene: TRBJ1-2; v_gene: TRBV20-1; abundance: NA; CDR3aa: CSARDPRQGANYGYTF; CDR3nt: TGCAGTGCTAGAGATCCTCGGCAGGGGGCCAACTATGGCTACACCTTC
d_gene: NA; j_gene: TRBJ2-5; v_gene: TRBV28; abundance: NA; CDR3aa: CASSLAYRAIQYF; CDR3nt: TGTGCCAGCAGTTTAGCTTACAGGGCGATTCAGTACTTC
d_gene: TRBD1; j_gene: TRBJ1-2; v_gene: TRBV7-2; abundance: NA; CDR3aa: CASRGDRDGYGYTF; CDR3nt: TGTGCCAGCAGAGGAGACAGGGATGGCTATGGCTACACCTTC
d_gene: NA; j_gene: TRBJ1-2; v_gene: TRBV7-2; abundance: NA; CDR3aa: CASSLGAGLYGYTF; CDR3nt: TGTGCCAGCAGCTTGGGTGCAGGTCTCTATGGCTACACCTTC
d_gene: NA; j_gene: TRBJ2-6; v_gene: TRBV29-1; abundance: NA; CDR3aa: CSVIWSSGANVLTF; CDR3nt: TGCAGCGTTATCTGGAGCTCTGGGGCCAACGTCCTGACTTTC
d_gene: TRBD1; j_gene: TRBJ2-5; v_gene: TRBV5-6; abundance: NA; CDR3aa: CASSLLGRGPETQYF; CDR3nt: TGTGCCAGCAGCTTGCTGGGAAGGGGGCCAGAGACCCAGTACTTC
d_gene: TRBD1; j_gene: TRBJ1-2; v_gene: TRBV7-9; abundance: NA; CDR3aa: CASSHDRAPTIYGYTF; CDR3nt: TGTGCCAGCAGCCACGACAGGGCCCCAACTATTTATGGCTACACCTTC
d_gene: NA; j_gene: TRBJ2-3; v_gene: TRBV4-3; abundance: NA; CDR3aa: CASSQEGQIRTQYF; CDR3nt: TGCGCCAGCAGCCAAGAGGGCCAGATCCGTACGCAGTATTTT
d_gene: NA; j_gene: TRBJ2-1; v_gene: TRBV20-1; abundance: few; CDR3aa: CSAPPREGAWDNEQFF; CDR3nt: TGCAGTGCTCCTCCAAGGGAGGGGGCGTGGGACAATGAGCAGTTCTTC
d_gene: NA; j_gene: TRBJ2-5; v_gene: TRBV7-2; abundance: few; CDR3aa: CASSLGPAGSSQETQYF; CDR3nt: TGTGCCAGCAGCTTAGGTCCCGCGGGGTCCTCGCAAGAGACCCAGTACTTC
d_gene: NA; j_gene: TRBJ2-3; v_gene: TRBV27; abundance: few; CDR3aa: CASSTTGYYTDTQYF; CDR3nt: TGTGCCAGCAGTACCACGGGGTATTACACAGATACGCAGTATTTT
d_gene: NA; j_gene: TRBJ1-4; v_gene: TRBV29-1; abundance: NA; CDR3aa: CSVEDGLKLFF; CDR3nt: TGCAGCGTTGAAGATGGGTTAAAACTGTTTTTT
d_gene: TRBD1; j_gene: TRBJ1-6; v_gene: TRBV7-2; abundance: NA; CDR3aa: CASSFPPQNEQGARGSPLHF; CDR3nt: TGTGCCAGCAGCTTCCCACCCCAAAACGAACAGGGGGCGCGAGGCTCACCCCTCCACTTT
d_gene: NA; j_gene: TRBJ2-2; v_gene: TRBV5-1; abundance: NA; CDR3aa: CASSGGTTTGELFF; CDR3nt: TGCGCCAGCAGCGGCGGGACAACCACCGGGGAGCTGTTTTTT
d_gene: TRBD1; j_gene: TRBJ2-7; v_gene: TRBV2; abundance: few; CDR3aa: CASSLQGMGEQYF; CDR3nt: TGTGCCAGCAGTTTACAGGGGATGGGTGAGCAGTACTTC
d_gene: TRBD2; j_gene: TRBJ2-7; v_gene: TRBV20-1; abundance: NA; CDR3aa: CSARDASSGSSYNEQYF; CDR3nt: TGCAGTGCTAGAGATGCGTCTAGCGGGAGCTCCTACAATGAGCAGTACTTC
d_gene: NA; j_gene: TRBJ2-7; v_gene: TRBV5-1; abundance: NA; CDR3aa: CASSLDNGEQYF; CDR3nt: TGCGCCAGCAGCTTGGACAATGGGGAGCAGTACTTC